Sequencing of this T cell receptor (beta chain) was carried out in a study of shared clonotypes between healthy human individuals. General study results and limits: Deeper or shallower sequencing was expected to change how clonotypes are shared among donors.

Germline V lookup: CDR1 SGDLS, CDR2 YYNGEE. With 4 bases removed from V and 3 bases from J, the gap between germline ends came to 13 bases. CDR3 length: 14 residues. In the naive CD8 group, cells lacked CD45RO and were positively selected for CCR7, so terminally differentiated effector memory CD45RA+ cells were left out. Measured with immunoSEQ multiplex PCR; TCRdb has only the in-frame clones, and not every one. Of a few million clones in the sample, around 93% are singletons; the top ten hold around 1.7%. As for this clone: Its antigen is still unknown.

Sequences were obtained from naive CD8+ T cells from PBMCs. The sequence was obtained from a man aged 18 to 30 in good health. Some clones in this sample may be carry-over from other donors' samples. The chain joins TRBV9 to TRBJ1-1; D gene unclear. Here the CDR3 reads CASSQASMDTEAFF. CDR3 DNA: TGTGCCAGCAGCCAGGCCTCAATGGACACTGAAGCTTTCTTT.